The 22 T cell receptor beta chains below come from one sample, sequenced in a study of blood T cell repertoires in COVID-19. The data were produced by immunoSEQ multiplex PCR, yet TCRdb's version contains in-frame clones alone and is incomplete. The table lists 70,000 to 100,000 clones, around 72% of them singletons. Sequencing used peripheral blood. These receptors all stem from a woman aged 60-70 years in a cohort sampled during active or convalescent COVID-19.

The V and J genes are TRBV29-1 and TRBJ2-3; 11 nucleotides align to TRBD2. Germline assignment: CDR1 SQVTM and CDR2 ANQGSEA. The CDR3 length is 15 residues. V gave up 4 bases and J gave up 4 bases; unmatched junction bases: 7. This CDR3 is CSVAPTSGGPDTQYF. In DNA, the CDR3 is TGCAGCGTTGCGCCTACTAGCGGGGGCCCAGATACGCAGTATTTT.

The V call is TRBV5-1, the J call TRBJ2-7; maybe TRBD2 (6 bases). Germline V gene lookup returns CDR1 SGHRS and CDR2 YFSETQ. Trimming left V 0 bases short and J 1 base short, with 17 bases between. The CDR3 covers 17 residues. CDR3 loop: CASSLAETGTFSYEQYF. The CDR3 DNA reads as TGCGCCAGCAGCTTGGCTGAAACCGGGACTTTTTCCTACGAGCAGTACTTC.

This clone was seen once. The chain employs TRBV11-2 and TRBJ2-4, with D maybe TRBD1 (6 bases). This CDR3 region has 15 residues. Germline values: CDR1 SGHAT, CDR2 FQNNGV. Trimming removed 4 bases at V and 5 bases at J, with 15 bases between. The CDR3 protein is CASSWRGAGENIQYF. For the CDR3, the DNA is TGTGCCAGCAGCTGGCGAGGGGCAGGGGAAAACATTCAGTACTTC.

This rearrangement joins TRBV18 to TRBJ2-5; D not certain. The CDR3 runs to 14 residues. Looked up from germline, CDR1 is KGHSH and CDR2 is LQKENI. Deletions cut 2 bases from V and 0 bases from J, with 7 bases between. This chain's CDR3 is CASSPSTYQETQYF. The CDR3 coding sequence is TGTGCCAGCTCACCAAGCACGTACCAAGAGACCCAGTACTTC.

A few counts support this clone. This rearrangement joins TRBV5-1 to TRBJ1-5; D might be TRBD1 (5 bases). Trimming cost V 0 bases and J 0 bases, with 10 bases left between them. Germline assignment: CDR1 SGHRS and CDR2 YFSETQ. The CDR3 loop spans 16 amino acids. CDR3 coding DNA: TGCGCCAGCAGCTTGGGAACAGGAAATAGCAATCAGCCCCAGCATTTT. It specifies CASSLGTGNSNQPQHF.

The chain combines TRBV5-1 with TRBJ1-1; 8 positions match TRBD1. The J segment lost 4 bases and the V segment lost 0 bases, leaving 2 bases of the junction unmatched. Germline values: CDR1 SGHRS, CDR2 YFSETQ. The CDR3 length is 14 residues. The CDR3 region is CASSLADRGTEAFF. CDR3 in DNA: TGCGCCAGCAGCTTGGCCGACAGGGGCACTGAAGCTTTCTTT.

V usage is TRBV5-1 and J usage is TRBJ2-3; 13 bases map to TRBD2. Unmatched junction bases numbered 6, after V lost 4 bases and J lost 4 bases. Germline loops: CDR1 SGHRS, CDR2 YFSETQ. CDR3 length: 16 amino acids. As DNA, the CDR3 is TGCGCCAGCAGCGCGGGACTAGCGGGGCTCTCAGATACGCAGTATTTT. Amino acids: CASSAGLAGLSDTQYF.

The V gene is TRBV4-3, the J gene TRBJ1-2; 7 nucleotides line up with TRBD1. The J segment lost 0 bases and the V segment lost 1 base, leaving 2 bases of the junction unmatched. The germline V gene has CDR1 LGHNA and CDR2 YSLEER. The CDR3 sequence is 15 residues long. CDR3 amino acids: CASSQGTGANYGYTF. In DNA form, the CDR3 reads TGCGCCAGCAGCCAAGGGACAGGAGCTAACTATGGCTACACCTTC.

This clone was recorded only once. A junction end diverges from the germline sequence, so it may reflect a read error. The J gene is TRBJ2-1, the V gene TRBV14; TRBD2 aligns across 7 bases. The V gene's germline CDR1 is SGHDN and CDR2 FVKESK. The CDR3 is made up of 13 amino acids. CDR3 sequence: CASSQDGRGEPFF. The DNA of the CDR3 is TGTGCCAGCAGCCAAGATGGTCGGGGGGAGCCGTTCTTC.

The chain has TRBV5-6 and TRBJ2-3; D is unclear. V was trimmed by 0 bases and J by 1 base, leaving 6 bases between them. The CDR3 spans 14 residues. CDR1 and CDR2 from the germline V gene are SGHDT and YYEEEE. CDR3 DNA: TGTGCCAGCAGCTTGGCCGTTGGCACAGATACGCAGTATTTT. Its translation is CASSLAVGTDTQYF.

In its sample, this clone was seen a few times. Other DNA sequences in this specimen translate into the identical CDR3. The V call is TRBV14, the J call TRBJ2-7; 8 bases match TRBD1. V shed 0 bases and J 6 bases; nucleotides not matched to a gene: 7. The CDR3 totals 15 residues. Germline assignment: CDR1 SGHDN and CDR2 FVKESK. The CDR3 sequence is CASSQDSGQGREQYF. CDR3 bases: TGTGCCAGCAGCCAAGATAGCGGACAGGGTCGCGAGCAGTACTTC. Filled out from reference TRBV14 and TRBJ2-7, the complete variable domain reads EAGVTQFPSHSVIEKGQTVTLRCDPISGHDNLYWYRRVMGKEIKFLLHFVKESKQDESGMPNNRFLAERTGGTYSTLKVQPAELEDSGVYFCASSQDSGQGREQYFGPGTRLTVT.

The chain links TRBV30 to TRBJ2-5, with TRBD1 identical over 8 bases. V dropped 4 bases and J dropped 1; count of bases not matched to a gene: 11. Germline values: CDR1 GTSNPN, CDR2 SVGIG (reference sequence). This CDR3 region has 16 residues. CDR3 nucleotide sequence: TGTGCCTGGACTAGGGGTGGGCAGGGGGCCCAAGAGACCCAGTACTTC. Its protein is CAWTRGGQGAQETQYF.

J is TRBJ1-5 and V is TRBV3-1 (or the pseudogene TRBV3-2); a possible D gene is TRBD1 (6 bases). Germline V gives CDR1 LGHDT, CDR2 YNNKEL (reference sequence). Trimming shortened V by 6 bases and J by 0 bases, and 12 bases separated the two germline ends. This CDR3 spans 15 amino acids. The CDR3 is CASSQGHNSNQPQHF. CDR3 nucleotides: TGTGCCAGCAGTCAGGGACATAATAGCAATCAGCCCCAGCATTTT.

CDR3 sequence reads: CASSLSGGAGTDTQYF. CDR3 DNA sequence: TGTGCCAGCAGCCTTAGCGGGGGGGCCGGCACAGATACGCAGTATTTT. This chain connects TRBV7-6 to TRBJ2-3, with TRBD2 matching over 11 bases. The CDR3 extends over 16 amino acids. Germline V gene sequence: CDR1 SGHVS, CDR2 FNYEAQ. With V trimmed by 5 bases and J by 1 base, 5 bases remained unmatched.

V is TRBV30 and J is TRBJ1-2; 8 nucleotides align to TRBD1. Germline loops: CDR1 GTSNPN, CDR2 SVGIG (reference sequence). Losses at the gene ends were 0 bases for V and 8 bases for J; bases not matched to a gene: 5. This CDR3 contains 13 residues. The CDR3 DNA sequence: TGTGCCTGGAGTGTTCGGACAGGGAAGGGCTACACCTTC. Protein: CAWSVRTGKGYTF.

This clone was seen only once. V is TRBV7-9 and J is TRBJ1-1; D is unclear. V lost 3 bases and J lost 4, with 6 bases in between. This CDR3 is built from 12 residues. Germline values: CDR1 SEHNR, CDR2 FQNEAQ (reference sequence). CDR3 sequence reads: CASSFSGTEAFF. The CDR3 bases are TGTGCCAGCAGCTTTAGTGGCACTGAAGCTTTCTTT.

This chain uses TRBV18 with TRBJ1-1; a weak D match, TRBD1 (5 bases). Germline values: CDR1 KGHSH, CDR2 LQKENI. The CDR3 extends over 15 amino acids. Trimming stripped 3 bases from V and 0 bases from J, with 11 bases between. This chain's CDR3 is CASSPSRGLNTEAFF. The CDR3 DNA is TGTGCCAGCTCACCTAGTAGGGGCTTGAACACTGAAGCTTTCTTT.

The chain recombines TRBV18 with TRBJ1-4; 9 bases agree with TRBD1. Germline V gene data show CDR1 as KGHSH and CDR2 as LQKENI. V shed 3 bases and J 3 bases; nucleotides not matched to a gene: 5. This CDR3 has 16 amino acids. CDR3 protein: CASSPQGTGPNEKLFF. The CDR3 DNA reads as TGTGCCAGCTCACCGCAGGGGACAGGGCCTAATGAAAAACTGTTTTTT.

The J gene is TRBJ2-2, the V gene TRBV4-3; possible D gene TRBD1, 6 bases. The CDR3 runs 17 residues. Deletions cut 0 bases from V and 6 bases from J, with 17 bases between. Germline-derived CDR1 and CDR2 are LGHNA and YSLEER. The CDR3 sequence is CASSQEVQGWMAGELFF. CDR3 in DNA: TGCGCCAGCAGCCAAGAAGTGCAGGGGTGGATGGCCGGGGAGCTGTTTTTT.

V and J are TRBV28 and TRBJ2-3; 8 bases map to TRBD2. The CDR3 totals 17 residues. V lost 1 base, J lost 8 bases, and 14 bases stayed unmatched. CDR1 MDHEN and CDR2 SYDVKM come from the germline V gene. CDR3 protein: CASSLYPPGGGPGTQYF. The CDR3 DNA sequence: TGTGCCAGCAGTTTATATCCACCCGGGGGGGGCCCTGGTACGCAGTATTTT.

This clone was counted a few times. This sequence joins TRBV10-3 and TRBJ1-5; a possible D gene is TRBD1 (6 bases). V lost 11 bases and J lost 4, with 15 bases in between. The CDR3 contains 13 residues. Germline V gene lookup returns CDR1 ENHRY and CDR2 SYGVKD. Here the CDR3 DNA reads TGTGCCGTAAGTACAGGGCTAAATCAGCCCCAGCATTTT. It codes for CAVSTGLNQPQHF.

The V call is TRBV4-1, the J call TRBJ1-2, with a weak D call TRBD1 (5 bases). This CDR3 spans 15 amino acids. Trimming took 0 bases from V and 5 from J, leaving 13 bases between them. Germline V CDR1 and CDR2: MGHRA, YSYEKL. The CDR3 here is CASSQDWSRDYGYTF. DNA of the CDR3: TGCGCCAGCAGCCAAGATTGGTCCAGGGATTATGGCTACACCTTC.